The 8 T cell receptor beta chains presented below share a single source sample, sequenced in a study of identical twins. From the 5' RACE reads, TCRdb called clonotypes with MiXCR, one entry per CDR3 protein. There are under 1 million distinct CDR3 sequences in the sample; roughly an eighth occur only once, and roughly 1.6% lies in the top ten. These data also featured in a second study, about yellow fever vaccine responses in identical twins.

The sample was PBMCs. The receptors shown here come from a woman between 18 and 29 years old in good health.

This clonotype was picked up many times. The CDR3 sequence is CASSLSGTSGKETQYF. In nucleotides, the CDR3 is TGTGCCAGCAGTTTATCCGGGACTAGCGGGAAAGAGACCCAGTACTTC. The chain combines TRBV12-3 or TRBV12-4 with TRBJ2-5; 13 bases are shared with TRBD2. CDR3 length equals 16 residues. Germline trimming cut 2 bases from V and 3 bases from J; bases unmatched to any gene: 3.

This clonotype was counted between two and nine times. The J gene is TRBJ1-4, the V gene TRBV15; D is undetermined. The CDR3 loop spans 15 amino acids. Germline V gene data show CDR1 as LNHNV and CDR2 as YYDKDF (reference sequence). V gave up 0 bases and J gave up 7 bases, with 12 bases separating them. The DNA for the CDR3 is TGTGCCACCAGCAGAGATCCGATAACCTCTGAAAAACTGTTTTTT. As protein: CATSRDPITSEKLFF. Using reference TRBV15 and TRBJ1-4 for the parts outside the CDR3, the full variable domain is DAMVIQNPRYQVTQFGKPVTLSCSQTLNHNVMYWYQQKSSQAPKLLFHYYDKDFNNEADTPDNFQSRRPNTSFCFLDIRSPGLGDTAMYLCATSRDPITSEKLFFGSGTQLSVL.

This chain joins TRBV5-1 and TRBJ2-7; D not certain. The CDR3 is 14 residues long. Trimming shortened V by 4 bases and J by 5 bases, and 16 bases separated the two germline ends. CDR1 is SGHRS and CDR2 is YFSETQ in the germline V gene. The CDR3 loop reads CASSQTGPSDEQYF. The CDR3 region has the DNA TGCGCCAGCAGCCAGACGGGCCCCTCTGACGAGCAGTACTTC.

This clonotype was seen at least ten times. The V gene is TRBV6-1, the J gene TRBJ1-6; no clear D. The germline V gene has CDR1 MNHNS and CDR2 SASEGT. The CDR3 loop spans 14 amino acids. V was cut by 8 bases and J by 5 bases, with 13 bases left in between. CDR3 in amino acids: CASLHGIDNSPLHF. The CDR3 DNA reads TGTGCCAGCTTGCACGGGATTGATAATTCACCCCTCCACTTT.

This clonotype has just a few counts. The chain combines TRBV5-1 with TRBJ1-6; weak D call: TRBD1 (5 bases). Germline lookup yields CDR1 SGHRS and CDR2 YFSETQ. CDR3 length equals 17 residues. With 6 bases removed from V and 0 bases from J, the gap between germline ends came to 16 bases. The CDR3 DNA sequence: TGCGCCAGCAACGGAGTCTCAGGGATCTCCTATAATTCACCCCTCCACTTT. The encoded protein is CASNGVSGISYNSPLHF.

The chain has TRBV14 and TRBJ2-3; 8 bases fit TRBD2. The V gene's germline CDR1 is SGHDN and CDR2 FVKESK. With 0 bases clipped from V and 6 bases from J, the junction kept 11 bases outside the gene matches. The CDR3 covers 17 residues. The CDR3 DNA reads TGTGCCAGCAGCCAAGATAAACTAGCGGCCGATTGGGATACGCAGTATTTT. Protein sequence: CASSQDKLAADWDTQYF.

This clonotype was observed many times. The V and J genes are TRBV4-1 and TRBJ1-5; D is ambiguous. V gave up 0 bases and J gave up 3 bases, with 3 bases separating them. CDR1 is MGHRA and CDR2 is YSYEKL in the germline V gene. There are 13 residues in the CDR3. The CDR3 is CASSQDPNQPQHF. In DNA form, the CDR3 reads TGCGCCAGCAGCCAAGATCCCAATCAGCCCCAGCATTTT.

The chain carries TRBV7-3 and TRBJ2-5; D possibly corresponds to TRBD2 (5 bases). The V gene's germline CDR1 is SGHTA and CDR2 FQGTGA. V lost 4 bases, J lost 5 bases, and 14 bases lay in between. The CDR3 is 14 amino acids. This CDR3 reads CASSSEGFKETQYF. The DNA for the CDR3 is TGTGCCAGCAGCTCCGAGGGTTTCAAGGAGACCCAGTACTTC.